The 11 T cell receptor beta chains given below trace back to one sample, sequenced in a study of blood T cell repertoires in COVID-19. Clones were read by immunoSEQ multiplex PCR, and TCRdb kept only the in-frame ones, dropping some. Here the sample spans fewer than 250,000 clones, roughly 86% being singletons. Sequencing input: peripheral blood. These receptors originate from a woman aged 55-70 years who had recovered from COVID-19.

V is TRBV6-5 and J is TRBJ2-7; 7 bases are a match to TRBD2. This CDR3 is 16 amino acids long. The germline V gene encodes CDR1 MNHEY and CDR2 SVGAGI. Losses at the gene ends were 0 bases for V and 2 bases for J; bases not matched to a gene: 7. CDR3: CASSYSTGGGTYEQYF. The DNA of the CDR3 is TGTGCCAGCAGTTACTCGACTGGCGGGGGTACCTACGAGCAGTACTTC.

This clone appeared a few times. The gene calls are TRBV5-1 and TRBJ1-2; D is possibly TRBD1 (5 bases). CDR1 SGHRS and CDR2 YFSETQ come from the germline V gene. The V and J ends lost 4 bases and 5 bases respectively, with 15 bases between them. The CDR3 length is 14 residues. The CDR3 reads CASSPQGGRYGYTF. CDR3 nucleotide sequence: TGCGCCAGCAGCCCCCAGGGTGGCCGGTATGGCTACACCTTC. Looking up the rest from reference TRBV5-1 and TRBJ1-2 gives the full variable domain: KAGVTQTPRYLIKTRGQQVTLSCSPISGHRSVSWYQQTPGQGLQFLFEYFSETQRNKGNFPGRFSGRQFSNSRSEMNVSTLELGDSALYLCASSPQGGRYGYTFGSGTRLTVV.

The chain uses TRBV6-5 and TRBJ2-3, with 9 nucleotides matching TRBD1. Unmatched junction bases numbered 7, after V lost 5 bases and J lost 7 bases. The CDR3 is 14 amino acids. The V gene's germline CDR1 is MNHEY and CDR2 SVGAGI. For the CDR3, the DNA is TGTGCCAGCAGTAGATCCGGGACAGGGCATACGCAGTATTTT. Translation gives CASSRSGTGHTQYF.

The chain employs TRBV6-2 or TRBV6-3 and TRBJ2-7; D gene uncertain. V was cut by 3 bases and J by 6 bases, with 15 bases left in between. The CDR3 extends over 14 amino acids. Germline assignment: CDR1 MNHEY and CDR2 SVGEGT. The CDR3 sequence is CASSYAIYPIEQYF. The CDR3 DNA follows: TGTGCCAGCAGTTATGCGATCTACCCCATCGAGCAGTACTTC.

V is TRBV27 and J is TRBJ2-5, with D possibly matching TRBD1 (5 bases). The CDR3 is 13 residues long. Germline V gene lookup returns CDR1 MNHEY and CDR2 SMNVEV (reference sequence). V was cut by 4 bases and J by 4 bases, with 10 bases left in between. The CDR3 spells CASSSRARETQYF. The CDR3 nucleotides read TGTGCCAGCAGTTCCAGGGCTCGAGAGACCCAGTACTTC.

V usage is TRBV29-1 and J usage is TRBJ2-4; TRBD1 matches 9 bases. The CDR3 is 15 residues long. J lost 1 base, V lost 4 bases, and 5 bases had no gene match. CDR1 is SQVTM and CDR2 is ANQGSEA in the germline V gene. As DNA, the CDR3 is TGCAGCGTTGCCGACAGGGGGATGGCCAAAAACATTCAGTACTTC. It translates to CSVADRGMAKNIQYF.

There are a few counts of this clone. The CDR3 coding sequence is TGTGCCAGCAGCTTAGTCCCTAGCGAGACCCAGTACTTC. It encodes CASSLVPSETQYF. V gene TRBV7-9 combines with J gene TRBJ2-5, with a tentative D call TRBD2 (5 bases). Germline loops: CDR1 SEHNR, CDR2 FQNEAQ (reference sequence). Between the trimmed V and J ends, which lost 1 base and 5 bases, there was a span of 8 bases. The CDR3 runs 13 residues.

This clone was counted between two and nine times. The chain couples TRBV9 to TRBJ1-3; TRBD1 might be the D (5 bases). V was pared by 3 bases and J by 2 bases, with 12 bases between. CDR1 and CDR2 from the germline V gene are SGDLS and YYNGEE. This CDR3 comprises 15 residues. The CDR3 DNA sequence: TGTGCCAGCAGCGCACAGGCTATAACTGGAAACACCATATATTTT. It codes for CASSAQAITGNTIYF.

The chain links TRBV6-6 to TRBJ1-4; possibly TRBD1 for D (5 bases). V gave up 1 base and J gave up 6 bases, with 9 bases separating them. CDR3 size: 14 residues. CDR1 and CDR2 from the germline V gene are MNHNY and SVGAGI (reference sequence). The CDR3 spells CASSYYGGDEKLFF. CDR3 nucleotide sequence: TGTGCCAGCAGTTACTATGGGGGGGATGAAAAACTGTTTTTT.

The gene calls are TRBV4-1 and TRBJ2-7; TRBD1 agrees at 7 bases. CDR1 is MGHRA, CDR2 YSYEKL, per germline. Unmatched junction bases numbered 8, after V lost 4 bases and J lost 5 bases. This CDR3 is 14 amino acids long. The CDR3 here is CASSRITGTDEQYF. CDR3 DNA: TGCGCCAGCAGCCGCATCACCGGGACAGACGAGCAGTACTTC.

This clone came up once. The V and J genes are TRBV12-3 or TRBV12-4 and TRBJ2-7, with 7 bases matching TRBD1. This CDR3 is 13 amino acids long. The junction had 4 bases not matched to a gene; V was cut back by 5 bases and J by 3 bases. CDR3 protein: CASSEDRNYEQYF. In nucleotides, the CDR3 is TGTGCCAGCAGTGAGGACAGGAACTACGAGCAGTACTTC.